This T cell receptor (beta chain) was sequenced in a study of neurological immune-mediated disorders. Trimming took 5 bases from V and 2 from J; bases not matched to a gene: 2. The CDR3 has 13 residues. The germline V gene encodes CDR1 MNHEY and CDR2 SVGEGT. By 5'RACE with 10-nucleotide random UMIs, the cDNA was made. From 15-18 subjects, every sequencing run obtained over 180 million TCR-beta sequences. TCRdb re-called the 5' RACE reads with MiXCR, one entry per CDR3 protein. This sample has 16,000 or so distinct CDR3 sequences; roughly 9% occur once, and the top ten carry about 46%. This clonotype is termed medium-sized.

The TCR was taken from a man aged 50 or older in good health. This chain connects TRBV6-2 or TRBV6-3 to TRBJ2-7; 8 positions match TRBD2. Sequencing was done on a sample of CD8+ T cells from blood. The CDR3 DNA is TGTGCCAGCAGTAGAGCGGGAGCCTACGAGCAGTACTTC. Translating gives CASSRAGAYEQYF.